The entry that follows covers one T cell receptor beta chain sequence. What it binds is unknown. The CDR3 covers 14 residues. The trim removed 4 bases at V and 8 bases at J, leaving 8 bases unmatched. The germline CDR1 and CDR2 sequences are SGHRS and YFSETQ. The data derive from a study of cytomegalovirus exposure and HLA in healthy donors. Study-wide results and caveats: The majority of TCR sequences were rare, yet some public TCRs appeared in many donors.

The protocol was immunoSEQ multiplex PCR, while the TCRdb copy is restricted to in-frame clones and leaves out a portion. The table lists around 150,000 clones, around 80% of them singletons. This clonotype was obtained from a man in his thirties or forties in good health and CMV-seropositive. Sequencing was performed on PBMCs. The chain links TRBV5-1 to TRBJ2-1; 8 nucleotides match TRBD1. The CDR3 bases are TGCGCCAGCAGCGGCGAACAGGGGGTCCATGAGCAGTTCTTC. It specifies CASSGEQGVHEQFF.